This T cell receptor beta chain is from a study of shared clonotypes between healthy human individuals. Study-level information: The study used three CD4 naive, three CD4 memory, two CD8 naive and one CD8 memory plate per donor. Study observations and caveats: The sharing of approximately 4.6% of naive CD4 clonotypes was seen across a handful of donors.

Per the germline V gene, CDR1 is DFQATT and CDR2 is SNEGSKA (reference sequence). The CDR3 spans 11 residues. V gave up 3 bases and J gave up 13 bases, with 13 bases separating them. Concerning this clone: As yet, its antigen is unknown.

The repertoire was sequenced with immunoSEQ multiplex PCR; TCRdb's copy has only in-frame clones and lacks some. The table lists more than 550,000 clones, roughly 91% of them singletons, with 30% to 40% in the top ten. This TCR was recovered from a man between 18 and 29 years old in good health. Some clones in this sample may be carry-over from other donors' samples. Sequencing used memory CD8+ T cells from PBMCs. Subset meaning: CD45RO+ cells pooled with CCR7-negative TemRA cells. This rearrangement joins TRBV20-1 to TRBJ2-1; D perhaps matches TRBD2 (6 bases). CDR3 region: CSARIVTSQFF. CDR3 coding DNA: TGCAGTGCTAGGATCGTGACTAGTCAGTTCTTC.